The 24 T cell receptor beta chains below were found in one sample sequenced in a study of glioma-infiltrating T cells. TCR alpha and beta CDR3 regions were amplified from RNA using iRepertoire nested multiplex PCR. TCRdb re-derived calls from the multiplex PCR reads in MiXCR, one entry per CDR3 protein. Among some 99,000 distinct CDR3 sequences listed, 25% were seen once. The sample consisted of glioma tissue, nonneoplastic brain tissue, or PBMCs (not recorded which). The source is a human donor with low-grade glioma or glioblastoma, undergoing nonglioma brain surgery, or in good health (not recorded which).

V and J are TRBV19 and TRBJ1-5; D not certain. Germline assignment: CDR1 LNHDA and CDR2 SQIVND (reference sequence). V lost 6 bases, J lost 8 bases, and 11 bases lay in between. This CDR3 has 12 residues. CDR3 nucleotides: TGTGCCAGTAGCCTAATTCGAAAGCCCCAGCATTTT. Its protein product is CASSLIRKPQHF.

In this sample, this clonotype turned up many times. The V and J genes are TRBV6-2 or TRBV6-3 and TRBJ2-7; D is uncertain. The CDR3 contains 11 residues. The germline V and J ends were trimmed by 2 bases and 9 bases, with 8 bases remaining between them. Germline V gene lookup returns CDR1 MNHEY and CDR2 SVGEGT. The CDR3 DNA is TGTGCCAGCAGTTACGATCGGTCGCAGTACTTC. Its protein product is CASSYDRSQYF.

With respect to this clonotype: A read error is possible here, since a much larger clone lies one base away. The V gene is TRBV10-2, the J gene TRBJ2-1; D gene ambiguous. The germline CDR1 and CDR2 sequences are WSHSY and SAAADI. The CDR3 spans 10 residues. This chain's CDR3 is CASSENGQFF. In DNA, the CDR3 is TGCGCCAGCAGTGAGAATGGGCAGTTCTTC.

This clonotype was seen more than once but under ten times. The rearrangement joins TRBV14 to TRBJ2-3; 10 nucleotides match TRBD2. V lost 0 bases to trimming and J lost 5 bases; unmatched junction nucleotides: 8. This CDR3 is built from 17 residues. Per germline, CDR1 SGHDN and CDR2 FVKESK. The CDR3 region has the DNA TGTGCCAGCAGCCAAGAGAGGCTAGCGGGAGTTCTAGATACGCAGTATTTT. Protein sequence: CASSQERLAGVLDTQYF.

The gene calls are TRBV9 and TRBJ2-5; TRBD1 aligns across 8 bases. V trimming: 0 bases; J trimming: 2 bases; junction bases outside the gene matches: 6. Looked up from germline, CDR1 is SGDLS and CDR2 is YYNGEE. CDR3 length: 16 residues. CDR3 in amino acids: CASSVVAQGVQETQYF. CDR3 nucleotides: TGTGCCAGCAGCGTAGTAGCACAGGGGGTGCAAGAGACCCAGTACTTC.

This clonotype was counted at least ten times. This chain connects TRBV25-1 to TRBJ1-1, with TRBD1 as a possible D gene (6 bases). V dropped 2 bases and J dropped 10 bases, with 11 bases sitting between them. The CDR3 has 12 amino acids. The germline V gene has CDR1 MGHDK and CDR2 SYGVNS. CDR3 DNA sequence: TGTGCCAGCAGTGAACCCGGACAGACAGCTTTCTTT. This gives the protein CASSEPGQTAFF. Supplemented by reference TRBV25-1 and TRBJ1-1, the full variable domain reads EADIYQTPRYLVIGTGKKITLECSQTMGHDKMYWYQQDPGMELHLIHYSYGVNSTEKGDLSSESTVSRIRTEHFPLTLESARPSHTSQYLCASSEPGQTAFFGQGTRLTVV.

To note about this clonotype: A read error may be the cause here, since a much bigger clone is one base away. This rearrangement joins TRBV7-2 to TRBJ2-7; 13 bases line up with TRBD2. The CDR3 covers 18 residues. Germline values: CDR1 SGHTA, CDR2 FQGNSA. The ends lost 5 bases at V and 7 bases at J; junction bases unmatched: 17. Written as DNA, the CDR3 is TGTGCCAGCAGCGCCCGGACTAGCGGGAGTCAGGCTAGAAATGAGCAGTACTTC. Its translation is CASSARTSGSQARNEQYF.

Ten or more counts support this clonotype. The chain is built from TRBV4-2 and TRBJ1-1; 7 positions match TRBD1. Germline lookup yields CDR1 LGHNA and CDR2 YNFKEQ. V was pared by 1 base and J by 3 bases, with 5 bases of the junction left unmatched. The CDR3 has 15 residues. CDR3 coding DNA: TGTGCCAGCAGCCAAGGAGACAGGGCGGACACTGAAGCTTTCTTT. This translates into CASSQGDRADTEAFF.

This clonotype was picked up many times. The chain joins TRBV6-1 to TRBJ2-7; D uncertain. Trimming pared 6 bases from V and 3 bases from J, leaving 6 bases between. The CDR3 has 11 amino acids. Per the germline V gene, CDR1 is MNHNS and CDR2 is SASEGT. CDR3 in amino acids: CASSQDYEQYF. The DNA of the CDR3 is TGTGCCAGCAGCCAGGACTACGAGCAGTACTTC.

V and J are TRBV6-2 or TRBV6-3 and TRBJ2-7; D may match TRBD1 or TRBD2 (5 bases each). Trimming took off 5 bases at V and 7 bases at J, with 24 bases between the two ends. The CDR3 has 16 amino acids. Germline CDR1 is MNHEY and CDR2 is SVGEGT. The CDR3 DNA follows: TGTGCCAGCAGTGCCGACCGGGGCTCCAATTTTAATGAGCAGTACTTC. It codes for CASSADRGSNFNEQYF.

This clonotype was observed many times. The rearrangement joins TRBV7-2 to TRBJ2-7; maybe TRBD1 (6 bases). Trimming cost V 5 bases and J 3 bases, with 11 bases left between them. CDR3 size: 13 residues. CDR1 is SGHTA, CDR2 FQGNSA, per germline. For the CDR3, the DNA is TGTGCCAGCAGCGGGGGCAGCGTCTACGAGCAGTACTTC. This codes for CASSGGSVYEQYF. The full variable domain, in which reference TRBV7-2 and TRBJ2-7 provide the parts outside the CDR3, is GAGVSQSPSNKVTEKGKDVELRCDPISGHTALYWYRQSLGQGLEFLIYFQGNSAPDKSGLPSDRFSAERTGGSVSTLTIQRTQQEDSAVYLCASSGGSVYEQYFGPGTRLTVT.

V and J are TRBV27 and TRBJ2-7, with 8 bases matching TRBD1. In germline, CDR1 is MNHEY, CDR2 SMNVEV (reference sequence). Trimming at V came to 4 bases and at J to 6 bases, leaving 11 bases not matched to a gene. The CDR3 spans 15 residues. DNA for the CDR3: TGTGCCAGCAGTTCCAACCTCCGACAGGGGTTCGAGCAGTACTTC. The encoded protein is CASSSNLRQGFEQYF.

The chain couples TRBV7-2 to TRBJ2-7; TRBD2 aligns across 10 bases. Germline CDR1 SGHTA, CDR2 FQGNSA. Germline trimming cut 7 bases from V and 6 bases from J; bases unmatched to any gene: 9. The CDR3 consists of 14 residues. CDR3 DNA sequence: TGTGCCAGCACTGGGATGCTAGCGGGAGCCGAGCAGTACTTC. Amino acids: CASTGMLAGAEQYF.

This clonotype was counted a single time. One base away lies a much larger clone, so this may be a sequencing read error. The chain couples TRBV29-1 to TRBJ2-1, with D tentatively TRBD2 (5 bases). CDR3 length: 14 residues. Germline CDR1 and CDR2: SQVTM and ANQGSEA. The ends were cut back, 7 bases at V and 0 bases at J, with 13 bases in the middle. In DNA, the CDR3 is TGCAGCGCCAGAGGGCCCAGCTCCTACAATGAGCAGTTCTTC. It yields the protein CSARGPSSYNEQFF.

Many counts were recorded for this clonotype. The V call is TRBV20-1, the J call TRBJ1-3; 7 bases map to TRBD1. The CDR3 contains 15 residues. Trimming took 3 bases from V and 0 from J; bases not matched to a gene: 5. The germline V gene encodes CDR1 DFQATT and CDR2 SNEGSKA (reference sequence). CDR3: CSASPRDSSGNTIYF. CDR3 DNA: TGCAGTGCTAGCCCCAGGGACAGCTCTGGAAACACCATATATTTT.

This chain uses TRBV2 with TRBJ1-1; D is possibly TRBD1 (5 bases). This CDR3 region has 15 residues. V lost 4 bases and J 0 bases, leaving 12 bases between the germline ends. Germline V gives CDR1 SNHLY, CDR2 FYNNEI. DNA for the CDR3: TGTGCCAGCAGTGCTGGGACGATCATGAACACTGAAGCTTTCTTT. Translating it yields CASSAGTIMNTEAFF.

The sample holds many counts of this clonotype. J is TRBJ2-7 and V is TRBV27; a weak D match, TRBD2 (5 bases). CDR1 MNHEY and CDR2 SMNVEV come from the germline V gene (reference sequence). This CDR3 comprises 15 residues. Trimming stripped 2 bases from V and 4 bases from J, with 15 bases between. The CDR3 loop is CASSLTPGSLYEQYF. For the CDR3, the DNA is TGTGCCAGCAGTTTAACTCCGGGATCCCTGTACGAGCAGTACTTC.

This clonotype appeared many times. V is TRBV19 and J is TRBJ1-5; D is ambiguous. The V end was cut by 1 base, the J end by 4 bases, with 14 bases between. Germline V lookup: CDR1 LNHDA, CDR2 SQIVND (reference sequence). This CDR3 is 16 amino acids long. CDR3 coding DNA: TGTGCCAGTAGTATAGTATCGGGGAGAGGTAATCAGCCCCAGCATTTT. Translated: CASSIVSGRGNQPQHF.

This clonotype was seen many times. The chain carries TRBV4-1 and TRBJ2-1; D is uncertain. Germline V gene sequence: CDR1 MGHRA, CDR2 YSYEKL. Trimming took off 6 bases at V and 3 bases at J, with 9 bases between the two ends. The CDR3 sequence is 13 residues long. CDR3 amino acids: CASRRSDYNEQFF. For the CDR3, the DNA is TGCGCCAGCAGGCGGTCAGACTACAATGAGCAGTTCTTC.

The chain employs TRBV19 and TRBJ2-3; D may be TRBD1 (6 bases). The CDR3 totals 14 residues. The V gene's germline CDR1 is LNHDA and CDR2 SQIVND (reference sequence). V was trimmed by 7 bases and J by 1 base, leaving 12 bases between them. The CDR3, as DNA: TGTGCCAGTACAATCAGGGGTCGCACAGATACGCAGTATTTT. Protein: CASTIRGRTDTQYF.

This clonotype was counted ten times or more. The CDR3 DNA is TGCAGTGCCAAATCCTACGAGCAGTACTTC. Amino acids: CSAKSYEQYF. The chain employs TRBV20-1 and TRBJ2-7; D gene ambiguous. Germline CDR1 and CDR2: DFQATT and SNEGSKA (reference sequence). With 6 bases removed from V and 1 base from J, the gap between germline ends came to 4 bases. CDR3 length equals 10 residues.

DNA for the CDR3: TGTGCCAGCAGCTTCGCGGGAGGGAACACCGGGGAGCTGTTTTTT. Protein: CASSFAGGNTGELFF. This chain connects TRBV11-3 to TRBJ2-2; TRBD2 agrees at 8 bases. The trim removed 3 bases at V and 1 base at J, leaving 1 base unmatched. This CDR3 has 15 residues. CDR1 SGHNT and CDR2 YENEEA come from the germline V gene.

The table lists this clonotype with many counts. The chain recombines TRBV6-2 or TRBV6-3 with TRBJ2-2; 7 bases match TRBD1. CDR3 length: 14 amino acids. J lost 0 bases, V lost 6 bases, and 1 base had no gene match. CDR1 and CDR2 (germline): MNHEY, SVGEGT. The CDR3 loop is CASRGQPNTGELFF. CDR3 nucleotide sequence: TGTGCCAGCAGGGGACAGCCGAACACCGGGGAGCTGTTTTTT.

This clonotype appeared many times. The chain combines TRBV12-3 or TRBV12-4 with TRBJ2-1; tentatively, D is TRBD1 (6 bases). The V end was cut by 6 bases, the J end by 13 bases, with 28 bases between. The CDR3 covers 16 residues. CDR3 sequence (DNA): TGTGCCAGCAGATTTACCGGGACAAGGGACCCCAAGAGTCAGTTCTTC. Protein: CASRFTGTRDPKSQFF.